This entry lists 29 T cell receptor beta chains sequenced from one sample in a study of T cells in women clearing cervical HPV infection (dated by TCRdb to 2016 to 2019). The method behind the library was the immunoSEQ multiplex PCR assay. This immuneACCESS table, as held by TCRdb, lists in-frame sequences with V and J called but not all clones. Of the missing ones, under half trace to an unresolved V gene in checked studies; the others have no known cause. The table kept for this sample lists roughly 20,000 clones. Approximately 5.6% of the sample comes from the top ten. Sequencing used blood buffy coat. The receptors come from a woman between 18 and 69 years old with a cervical HPV16 infection that either progressed to CIN3+ or cleared (not recorded which).

Details on this clone: The read ends 3 residues early relative to the CDR3; the germline J gene fills the gap. The chain couples TRBV7-9 to TRBJ2-5; 9 nucleotides agree with TRBD1. Trimming took 9 bases from V and 1 from J; bases not matched to a gene: 3. Germline CDR1 reads SEHNR; CDR2 reads FQNEAQ (reference sequence). CDR3 length: 13 residues. CDR3 bases read: TGTGCCAGTGGGACAGGGCCCCAAGAGACC. Its translation: CASGTGPQET. The complete CDR3 sequence is CASGTGPQETQYF.

With regard to this clone: The read terminates 3 residues ahead of where the CDR3 ends, so the germline J gene completes it. The rearrangement links TRBV10-2 to TRBJ1-5; 10 bases fit TRBD1. This CDR3 spans 14 amino acids. From germline, CDR1 is WSHSY and CDR2 SAAADI. The V and J ends lost 6 bases and 7 bases, in that order; junction bases with no gene match: 6. Here the CDR3 reads CASRVGQGNQPQHF. The part of the CDR3 DNA that was read is TGCGCCAGCAGGGTGGGACAGGGGAACCAGCCC.

Note on this clone: Read data end 3 residues before the CDR3 end; the end is taken from the germline J gene. The V call is TRBV19, the J call TRBJ2-1; D is ambiguous. CDR3 size: 12 residues. From germline, CDR1 is LNHDA and CDR2 SQIVND (reference sequence). V gave up 1 base and J gave up 9 bases, with 7 bases separating them. CDR3 bases read: TGTGCCAGTAGTATAGGACAAAGTGAG. Translated: CASSIGQSE. The full CDR3 protein reads CASSIGQSEQFF.

Turning to this clone: The read ends 3 residues shy of where the CDR3 ends; the end is completed using the germline J gene. This chain links TRBV19 with TRBJ1-5, with 10 bases fitting TRBD1. The J segment lost 0 bases and the V segment lost 2 bases, leaving 10 bases of the junction unmatched. In germline, CDR1 is LNHDA, CDR2 SQIVND (reference sequence). CDR3 length: 19 residues. The CDR3 protein is CASSIFGTGDPYSNQPQHF. The covered CDR3 bases are TGTGCCAGTAGTATATTTGGGACAGGGGACCCTTATAGCAATCAGCCC.

As concerns this clone: The CDR3 is cut off 3 residues early in the read; its end comes from the germline J gene. V is TRBV7-3 and J is TRBJ2-1, with 11 bases identical to TRBD2. Germline CDR1 and CDR2: SGHTA and FQGTGA. The CDR3 spans 16 residues. Trimming at V came to 1 base and at J to 4 bases, leaving 3 bases not matched to a gene. CDR3 bases read: TGTGCCAGCAGCTTAATAACTAGCGGGGGTTACAATGAG. Translation gives CASSLITSGGYNE. The full-length CDR3 reads as CASSLITSGGYNEQFF.

Concerning this clone itself: The read stops 3 residues short of the end of the CDR3; the missing end is completed from the germline J gene. The chain combines TRBV5-5 with TRBJ2-2; 9 positions agree with TRBD1. This CDR3 has 15 residues. Germline CDR1 is SGHKS and CDR2 is YYEKEE (reference sequence). The CDR3 sequence is CASSAGTGTNSPLFF. The part of the CDR3 DNA that was read is TGTGCCAGCAGCGCCGGGACAGGGACCAATTCACCG. Using reference TRBV5-5 and TRBJ2-2 for the parts outside the CDR3, the full variable domain is DAGVTQSPTHLIKTRGQQVTLRCSPISGHKSVSWYQQVLGQGPQFIFQYYEKEERGRGNFPDRFSARQFPNYSSELNVNALLLGDSALYLCASSAGTGTNSPLFFGEGSRLTVL.

As concerns this clone: The read ends 3 residues shy of where the CDR3 ends; the end is completed using the germline J gene. The chain carries TRBV7-8 and TRBJ2-3, with TRBD1 matching over 10 bases. In germline, CDR1 is SGHVS, CDR2 FQNEAQ. The CDR3 length is 16 residues. This CDR3 is CASSRDRGISNQPQYF. CDR3 bases read: TGTGCCAGCAGCCGGGACAGGGGAATTAGCAATCAGCCG.

For this clone: The sequenced fragment ends 3 residues before the CDR3 boundary, so the rest is inferred from the germline J gene. V and J are TRBV19 and TRBJ2-2, with D perhaps matching TRBD2 (5 bases). The CDR3 consists of 14 residues. V lost 3 bases and J lost 1, with 6 bases in between. Germline loops: CDR1 LNHDA, CDR2 SQIVND (reference sequence). The sequenced CDR3 bases are TGTGCCAGTAGTATTCGGGGGAACACCGGGGAG. This encodes CASSIRGNTGE. The whole CDR3 sequence is CASSIRGNTGELFF.

This clone is identified as large (0.1 to 1%) from frequency. Within the sample, other DNA sequences also encode this same CDR3. This CDR3 reads CASSIGQNTGELFF. Partial CDR3 DNA: TGTGCCAGTAGTATTGGACAGAACACCGGGGAG. The J gene is TRBJ2-2, the V gene TRBV19; possible D gene TRBD1, 5 bases. The read ends 3 residues shy of where the CDR3 ends; the end is completed using the germline J gene. The germline gives CDR1 LNHDA, CDR2 SQIVND (reference sequence). Trimming pared 3 bases from V and 1 base from J, leaving 6 bases between. This CDR3 region has 14 residues.

Turning to this clone: The read is 3 residues too short to cover the CDR3 end, so that end is filled in from the germline J gene. This chain links TRBV6-2 or TRBV6-3 with TRBJ1-1; TRBD1 might be the D (5 bases). This CDR3 contains 13 residues. Between the trimmed V and J ends, which lost 6 bases and 7 bases, there was a span of 15 bases. Germline CDR1 reads MNHEY; CDR2 reads SVGEGT. The CDR3 loop is CASRRSRVNEAFF. The covered CDR3 bases are TGTGCCAGCAGAAGAAGCAGGGTTAATGAA.

Notes on this clone: The missing CDR3 end, 3 residues past where the read stops, is filled in from the germline J gene. The chain combines TRBV20-1 with TRBJ2-3; the D is unclear. The CDR3 is 13 amino acids. Germline CDR1 reads DFQATT; CDR2 reads SNEGSKA (reference sequence). V was shortened by 5 bases and J by 4 bases, with 13 bases between the two germline ends. This chain's CDR3 is CSAPSPPADTQYF. CDR3 DNA, as far as it was read: TGCAGTGCTCCGTCCCCGCCGGCAGATACG.

Concerning this clone itself: The observed sequence ends 3 residues before the CDR3 terminus, with the missing tail filled in from the germline J gene. The chain combines TRBV7-9 with TRBJ2-4; 7 nucleotides align to TRBD1. The CDR3 has 14 amino acids. CDR1 and CDR2 from the germline V gene are SEHNR and FQNEAQ (reference sequence). The part of the CDR3 DNA that was read is TGTGCCAGCAGCCAACCGACAGGGAACTATGGT. Residues: CASSQPTGNYG. The full CDR3 protein is CASSQPTGNYGQYF.

With regard to this clone: The observed sequence ends 3 residues before the CDR3 terminus, with the missing tail filled in from the germline J gene. This chain uses TRBV4-1 with TRBJ2-3; 8 bases align to TRBD1. Germline CDR1 MGHRA, CDR2 YSYEKL. The CDR3 has 15 amino acids. Trimming at V came to 1 base and at J to 0 bases, leaving 0 bases not matched to a gene. CDR3 amino acids: CASSQAGGSTDTQYF. Partial CDR3 DNA: TGCGCCAGCAGCCAAGCAGGGGGCAGCACAGATACG.

On this clone: The CDR3 end falls 3 residues outside the read, so it is completed with the germline J gene. The chain recombines TRBV6-2 or TRBV6-3 with TRBJ2-3, with D tentatively TRBD2 (6 bases). The V gene's germline CDR1 is MNHEY and CDR2 SVGEGT. The length of the CDR3 is 13 residues. The DNA read from the CDR3 is TGTGCCAGCAGCCTAGCGTCACAAGAGACG. As protein: CASSLASQET. The entire CDR3 reads CASSLASQETQYF.

About this clone: The sample carries other DNA sequences with the same CDR3. CDR3 amino acids: CSARPTARGRFTDTQYF. Partial CDR3 DNA: TGCAGTGCTAGACCCACGGCGAGGGGGCGTTTCACAGATACG. The chain links TRBV20-1 to TRBJ2-3; 7 bases line up with TRBD1. The read comes to an end 3 residues before the CDR3 does, leaving the germline J gene to fill in the end. Germline V gene data show CDR1 as DFQATT and CDR2 as SNEGSKA (reference sequence). With V trimmed by 2 bases and J by 2 bases, 13 bases remained unmatched. The CDR3 is made up of 17 amino acids.

Regarding this clone: The read terminates 3 residues before the CDR3 end, so the remaining end is supplied by the germline J gene. The V gene is TRBV7-9, the J gene TRBJ2-1; D gene ambiguous. The CDR3 has 14 amino acids. The V end lost 3 bases, the J end lost 7 bases, and 13 bases lay between the germline ends. CDR1 is SEHNR, CDR2 FQNEAQ, per germline (reference sequence). CDR3 loop: CASSLLTGPNEQFF. CDR3 DNA (partial): TGTGCCAGCAGCTTGCTGACGGGTCCTAATGAG. The variable domain in full, with the rest retrieved from reference TRBV7-9 and TRBJ2-1, is DTGVSQNPRHKITKRGQNVTFRCDPISEHNRLYWYRQTLGQGPEFLTYFQNEAQLEKSRLLSDRFSAERPKGSFSTLEIQRTEQGDSAMYLCASSLLTGPNEQFFGPGTRLTVL.

A remark on this clone: The CDR3 is cut off 3 residues early in the read; its end comes from the germline J gene. The chain joins TRBV28 to TRBJ1-2; 9 bases fit TRBD1. Germline assignment: CDR1 MDHEN and CDR2 SYDVKM. This CDR3 region has 15 residues. Trimming took 6 bases from V and 2 from J; bases not matched to a gene: 7. The CDR3 is CASRPGTGRNYGYTF. Incomplete CDR3 DNA: TGTGCCAGCAGACCCGGGACAGGGAGGAACTATGGC.

Worth noting for this clone: The CDR3 extends 3 residues past the end of the read, so its final part is completed from the germline J gene. The chain uses TRBV18 and TRBJ1-2; a possible D gene is TRBD1 (5 bases). Germline V lookup: CDR1 KGHSH, CDR2 LQKENI. This CDR3 has 17 residues. The CDR3 bases that were read are TGTGCCAGCTCACCACCGAGTAGCGGGGGTCCGAAATATACC. This gives the protein CASSPPSSGGPKYT. Given in full, the CDR3 is CASSPPSSGGPKYTYTF.

With regard to this clone: The sequenced fragment ends 3 residues before the CDR3 boundary, so the rest is inferred from the germline J gene. The rearrangement uses TRBV20-1 and TRBJ2-3; 13 nucleotides line up with TRBD2. V shed 6 bases and J 1 base; nucleotides not matched to a gene: 4. CDR1 is DFQATT, CDR2 SNEGSKA, per germline (reference sequence). This CDR3 has 15 residues. The CDR3 here is CSALAGGPGTDTQYF. CDR3 DNA, as far as it was read: TGCAGTGCACTAGCGGGGGGGCCGGGCACAGATACG.

Points on this clone: The observed sequence ends 3 residues before the CDR3 terminus, with the missing tail filled in from the germline J gene. V and J are TRBV7-9 and TRBJ2-5; no clear D gene. CDR1 is SEHNR, CDR2 FQNEAQ, per germline (reference sequence). The CDR3 is made up of 15 amino acids. The germline V and J ends were trimmed by 1 base and 5 bases, with 14 bases remaining between them. The CDR3 is CASSLVPTGGETQYF. Partial CDR3 DNA: TGTGCCAGCAGCTTAGTTCCGACGGGTGGGGAGACC.

Comment on this clone: The CDR3 end is not reached by the read, which stops 3 residues before it; the germline J gene fills it in. The chain carries TRBV12-3 or TRBV12-4 and TRBJ2-5, with 8 bases matching TRBD2. CDR3 length: 13 residues. Germline trimming cut 5 bases from V and 6 bases from J; bases unmatched to any gene: 5. CDR3 in amino acids: CASSLRTSKTQYF. The CDR3 DNA, read in part, is TGTGCCAGCAGTCTCCGGACTAGCAAGACC.

Details on this clone: The CDR3 end lies 3 residues beyond the end of the read and is filled in from the germline J gene. The genes are TRBV30 and TRBJ2-5, with D possibly being TRBD2 (6 bases). Trimming pared 3 bases from V and 4 bases from J, leaving 12 bases between. This CDR3 has 13 residues. Germline V lookup: CDR1 GTSNPN, CDR2 SVGIG (reference sequence). The part of the CDR3 DNA that was read is TGTGCCTGGAGCTGGCAGGGAGGAGAGACC. It translates to CAWSWQGGET. The CDR3 in its entirety is CAWSWQGGETQYF.

Notes on this clone: The CDR3 end is not reached by the read, which stops 3 residues before it; the germline J gene fills it in. The chain recombines TRBV7-2 with TRBJ1-6; TRBD1 agrees at 7 bases. The CDR3 extends over 15 amino acids. Germline-derived CDR1 and CDR2 are SGHTA and FQGNSA. V lost 5 bases, J lost 7 bases, and 8 bases stayed unmatched. The CDR3 loop is CASSATGAANSPLHF. The covered CDR3 bases are TGTGCCAGCAGCGCAACAGGGGCCGCCAATTCACCC. The full variable domain, rest sourced from reference TRBV7-2 and TRBJ1-6, is GAGVSQSPSNKVTEKGKDVELRCDPISGHTALYWYRQSLGQGLEFLIYFQGNSAPDKSGLPSDRFSAERTGGSVSTLTIQRTQQEDSAVYLCASSATGAANSPLHFGNGTRLTVT.

A note on this clone: The read stops 3 residues short of the end of the CDR3; the missing end is completed from the germline J gene. The genes are TRBV7-9 and TRBJ1-1, with D unresolved. V lost 1 base and J lost 7, with 10 bases in between. The CDR3 sequence is 13 residues long. Germline lookup yields CDR1 SEHNR and CDR2 FQNEAQ (reference sequence). CDR3 protein: CASSLEGPGEAFF. CDR3 bases read: TGTGCCAGCAGCTTAGAAGGGCCAGGTGAA. Complete variable domain (other parts from reference TRBV7-9 and TRBJ1-1): DTGVSQNPRHKITKRGQNVTFRCDPISEHNRLYWYRQTLGQGPEFLTYFQNEAQLEKSRLLSDRFSAERPKGSFSTLEIQRTEQGDSAMYLCASSLEGPGEAFFGQGTRLTVV.

In regard to this clone: The read falls 3 residues short of the CDR3 end, and the missing part is taken from the germline J gene. The rearrangement links TRBV20-1 to TRBJ1-6; D unresolved. V was pared by 0 bases and J by 8 bases, with 17 bases between. Germline V gene data show CDR1 as DFQATT and CDR2 as SNEGSKA (reference sequence). The CDR3 contains 16 residues. CDR3 amino acids: CSARDRVTSRYSPLHF. Incomplete CDR3 DNA: TGCAGTGCTAGAGATAGGGTGACCAGCCGTTATTCACCC.

Concerning this clone: Sequencing ends 3 residues short of the CDR3 end; the germline J gene provides the rest. The rearrangement joins TRBV7-6 to TRBJ2-3, with 8 bases identical to TRBD2. Trimming removed 0 bases from V and 5 bases from J; junction bases left unmatched: 4. Germline V gene sequence: CDR1 SGHVS, CDR2 FNYEAQ. The CDR3 sequence is 15 residues long. CDR3 residues: CASSLAGGGKDTQYF. The DNA read from the CDR3 is TGTGCCAGCAGCTTAGCTGGCGGGGGGAAAGATACG.

The CDR3 spells CSARVGTPGTGNSPLHF. CDR3 bases read: TGCAGTGCTAGAGTTGGGACCCCCGGGACAGGGAATTCACCC. This chain links TRBV20-1 with TRBJ1-6; 9 nucleotides agree with TRBD1. The DNA ends 3 residues before the CDR3 does, and the rest of the CDR3 is filled in from the germline J gene. Trimming took 1 base from V and 7 from J; bases not matched to a gene: 11. This CDR3 is built from 17 residues. Looked up from germline, CDR1 is DFQATT and CDR2 is SNEGSKA (reference sequence).

Remarks on this clone: The CDR3 goes on 3 residues after the read ends, and that part is filled in from the germline J gene. The chain combines TRBV12-3 or TRBV12-4 with TRBJ2-3; TRBD2 matches 15 bases. The CDR3 covers 19 residues. V dropped 1 base and J dropped 2; count of bases not matched to a gene: 7. The CDR3 DNA, read in part, is TGTGCCAGCAGTTTAGTTCCGGGACTAGCGGGGGGTTTCACAGATACG. Its protein is CASSLVPGLAGGFTDT. The CDR3, in full, reads CASSLVPGLAGGFTDTQYF.

About this clone: The read finishes 3 residues shy of the CDR3 end, and the germline J gene is used to complete it. This sequence joins TRBV18 and TRBJ1-4; 12 nucleotides agree with TRBD1. Germline assignment: CDR1 KGHSH and CDR2 LQKENI. J lost 8 bases, V lost 6 bases, and 13 bases had no gene match. The length of the CDR3 is 17 residues. CDR3: CASSAGTGGSGSEKLFF. The CDR3 DNA, read in part, is TGTGCCAGCTCCGCCGGGACAGGGGGCAGCGGGAGCGAAAAA.